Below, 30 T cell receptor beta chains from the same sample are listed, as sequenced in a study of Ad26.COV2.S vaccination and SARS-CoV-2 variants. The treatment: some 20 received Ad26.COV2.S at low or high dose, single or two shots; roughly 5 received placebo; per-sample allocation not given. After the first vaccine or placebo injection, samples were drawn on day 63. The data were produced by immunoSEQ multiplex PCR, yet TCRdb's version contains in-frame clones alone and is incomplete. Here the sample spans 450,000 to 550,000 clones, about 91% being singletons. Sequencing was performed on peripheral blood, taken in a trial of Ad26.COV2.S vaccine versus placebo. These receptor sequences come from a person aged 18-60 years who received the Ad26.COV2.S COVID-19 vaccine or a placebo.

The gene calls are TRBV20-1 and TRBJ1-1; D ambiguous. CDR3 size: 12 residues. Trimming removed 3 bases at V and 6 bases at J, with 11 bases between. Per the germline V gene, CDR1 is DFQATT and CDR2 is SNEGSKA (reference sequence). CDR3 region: CSASEALAEAFF. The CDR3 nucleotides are TGCAGTGCTAGTGAAGCTCTCGCTGAAGCTTTCTTT.

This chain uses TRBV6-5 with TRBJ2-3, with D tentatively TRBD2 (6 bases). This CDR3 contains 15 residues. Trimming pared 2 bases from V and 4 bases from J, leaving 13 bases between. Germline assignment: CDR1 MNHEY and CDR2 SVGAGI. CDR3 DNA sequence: TGTGCCAGCAGTTACAGGGCGGGGAGCCCAGATACGCAGTATTTT. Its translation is CASSYRAGSPDTQYF.

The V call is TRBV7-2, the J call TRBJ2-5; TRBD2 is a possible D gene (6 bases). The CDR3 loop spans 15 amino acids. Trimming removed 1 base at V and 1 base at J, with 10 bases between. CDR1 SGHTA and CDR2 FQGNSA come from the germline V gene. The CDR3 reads CASSLEGLPQETQYF. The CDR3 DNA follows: TGTGCCAGCAGCTTAGAGGGACTTCCCCAAGAGACCCAGTACTTC.

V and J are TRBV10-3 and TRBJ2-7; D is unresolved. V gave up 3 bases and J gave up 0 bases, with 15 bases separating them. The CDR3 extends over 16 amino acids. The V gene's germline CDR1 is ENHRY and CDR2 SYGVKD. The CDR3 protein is CAISDPDMKSSYEQYF. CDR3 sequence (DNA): TGTGCCATCAGTGACCCCGACATGAAAAGCTCCTACGAGCAGTACTTC.

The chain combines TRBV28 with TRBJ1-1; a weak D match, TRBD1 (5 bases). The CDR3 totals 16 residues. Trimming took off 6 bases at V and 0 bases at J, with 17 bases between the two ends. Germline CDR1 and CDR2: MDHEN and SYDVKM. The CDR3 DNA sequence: TGTGCCAGCAGCGTCTGGGGCGAACCCATGAACACTGAAGCTTTCTTT. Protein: CASSVWGEPMNTEAFF.

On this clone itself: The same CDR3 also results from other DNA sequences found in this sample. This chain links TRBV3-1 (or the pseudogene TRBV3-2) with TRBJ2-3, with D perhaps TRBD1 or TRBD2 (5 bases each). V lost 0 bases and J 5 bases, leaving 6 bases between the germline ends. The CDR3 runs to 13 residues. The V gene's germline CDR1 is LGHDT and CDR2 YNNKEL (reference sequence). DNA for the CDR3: TGTGCCAGCAGCCAAGATGGGGGAGATACGCAGTATTTT. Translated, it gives CASSQDGGDTQYF.

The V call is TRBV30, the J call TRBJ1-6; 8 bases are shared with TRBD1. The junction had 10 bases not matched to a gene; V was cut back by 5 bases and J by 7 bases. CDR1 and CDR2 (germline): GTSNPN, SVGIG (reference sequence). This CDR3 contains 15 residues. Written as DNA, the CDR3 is TGTGCCTGGTTTTTCAGGGGGCATCCGAATTCACCCCTCCACTTT. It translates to CAWFFRGHPNSPLHF. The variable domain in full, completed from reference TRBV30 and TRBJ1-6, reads SQTIHQWPATLVQPVGSPLSLECTVEGTSNPNLYWYRQAAGRGLQLLFYSVGIGQISSEVPQNLSASRPQDRQFILSSKKLLLSDSGFYLCAWFFRGHPNSPLHFGNGTRLTVT.

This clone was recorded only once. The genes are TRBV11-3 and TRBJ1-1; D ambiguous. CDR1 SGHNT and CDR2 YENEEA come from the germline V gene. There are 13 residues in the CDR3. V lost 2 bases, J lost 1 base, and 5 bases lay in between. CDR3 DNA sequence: TGTGCCAGCAGCTTAATGCAGAACACTGAAGCTTTCTTT. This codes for CASSLMQNTEAFF.

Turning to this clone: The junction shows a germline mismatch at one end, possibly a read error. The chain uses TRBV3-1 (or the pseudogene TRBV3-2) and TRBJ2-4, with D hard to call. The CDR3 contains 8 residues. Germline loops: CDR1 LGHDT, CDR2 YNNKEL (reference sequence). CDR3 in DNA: TGTGCCAGCAGCCGAGAATGCTTC. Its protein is CASSRECF.

For the CDR3, the DNA is TGTGCCAGCAGTTATGGAGGCAGTTTTAATGAAAAACTGTTTTTT. It yields the protein CASSYGGSFNEKLFF. This chain connects TRBV6-5 to TRBJ1-4; D gene ambiguous. The ends were cut back, 3 bases at V and 4 bases at J, with 12 bases in the middle. CDR3 length equals 15 residues. The germline gives CDR1 MNHEY, CDR2 SVGAGI.

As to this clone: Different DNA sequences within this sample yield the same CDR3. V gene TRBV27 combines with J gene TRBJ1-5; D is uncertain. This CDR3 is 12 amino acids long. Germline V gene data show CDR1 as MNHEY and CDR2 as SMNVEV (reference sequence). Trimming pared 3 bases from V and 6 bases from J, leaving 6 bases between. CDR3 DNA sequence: TGTGCCAGCAGTTTCCGGGGTCAGCCCCAGCATTTT. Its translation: CASSFRGQPQHF.

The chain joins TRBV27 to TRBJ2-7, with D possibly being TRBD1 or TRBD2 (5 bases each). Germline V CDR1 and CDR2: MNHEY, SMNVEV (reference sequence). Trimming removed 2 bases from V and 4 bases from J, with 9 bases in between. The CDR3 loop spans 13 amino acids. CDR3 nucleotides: TGTGCCAGCAGTTTACGGGGCGGATACGAGCAGTACGTC. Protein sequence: CASSLRGGYEQYV.

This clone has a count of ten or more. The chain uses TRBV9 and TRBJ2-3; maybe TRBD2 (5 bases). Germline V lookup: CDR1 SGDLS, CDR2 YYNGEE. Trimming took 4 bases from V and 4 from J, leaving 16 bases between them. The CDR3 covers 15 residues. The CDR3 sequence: CASSPHRGTSDTQYF. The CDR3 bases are TGTGCCAGCAGCCCTCACCGGGGAACTTCAGATACGCAGTATTTT.

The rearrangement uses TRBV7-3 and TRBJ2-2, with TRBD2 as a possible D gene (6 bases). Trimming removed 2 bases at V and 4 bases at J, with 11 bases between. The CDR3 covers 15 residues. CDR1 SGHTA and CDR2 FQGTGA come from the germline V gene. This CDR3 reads CASSLQQGGTGELFF. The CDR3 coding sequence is TGTGCCAGCAGCTTACAGCAGGGAGGCACCGGGGAGCTGTTTTTT.

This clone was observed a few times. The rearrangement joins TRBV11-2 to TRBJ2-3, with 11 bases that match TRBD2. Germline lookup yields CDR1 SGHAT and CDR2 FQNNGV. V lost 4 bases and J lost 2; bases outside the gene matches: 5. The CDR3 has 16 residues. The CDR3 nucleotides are TGTGCCAGCAGCTCCGGGACTAGCGGACTCACAGATACGCAGTATTTT. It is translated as CASSSGTSGLTDTQYF. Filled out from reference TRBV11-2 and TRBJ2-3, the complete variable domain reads EAGVAQSPRYKIIEKRQSVAFWCNPISGHATLYWYQQILGQGPKLLIQFQNNGVVDDSQLPKDRFSAERLKGVDSTLKIQPAKLEDSAVYLCASSSGTSGLTDTQYFGPGTRLTVL.

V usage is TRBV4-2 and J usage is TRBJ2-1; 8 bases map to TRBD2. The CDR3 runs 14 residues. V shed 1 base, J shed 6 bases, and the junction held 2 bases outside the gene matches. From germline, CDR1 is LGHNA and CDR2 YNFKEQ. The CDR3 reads CASSQASGSNEQFF. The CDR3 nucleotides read TGTGCCAGCAGCCAAGCCAGCGGGAGCAATGAGCAGTTCTTC.

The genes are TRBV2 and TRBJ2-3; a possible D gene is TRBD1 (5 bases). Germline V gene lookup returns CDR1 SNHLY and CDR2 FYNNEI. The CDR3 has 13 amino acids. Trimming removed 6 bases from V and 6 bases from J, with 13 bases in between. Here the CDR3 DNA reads TGTGCCAGCAGAGAACCAGGGTTGGATACGCAGTATTTT. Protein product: CASREPGLDTQYF.

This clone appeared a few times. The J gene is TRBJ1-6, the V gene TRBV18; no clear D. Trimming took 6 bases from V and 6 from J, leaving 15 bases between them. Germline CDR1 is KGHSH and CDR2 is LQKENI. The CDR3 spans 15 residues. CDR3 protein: CASSGYTQPNSPLHF. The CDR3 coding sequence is TGTGCCAGCTCTGGTTACACCCAACCTAATTCACCCCTCCACTTT.

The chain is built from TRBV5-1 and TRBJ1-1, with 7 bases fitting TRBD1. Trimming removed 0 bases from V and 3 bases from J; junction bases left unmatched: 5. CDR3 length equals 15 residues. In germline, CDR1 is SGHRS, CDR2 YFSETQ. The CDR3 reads CASSLEGAWDTEAFF. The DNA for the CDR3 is TGCGCCAGCAGCTTGGAGGGGGCGTGGGACACTGAAGCTTTCTTT. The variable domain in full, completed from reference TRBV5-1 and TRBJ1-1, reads KAGVTQTPRYLIKTRGQQVTLSCSPISGHRSVSWYQQTPGQGLQFLFEYFSETQRNKGNFPGRFSGRQFSNSRSEMNVSTLELGDSALYLCASSLEGAWDTEAFFGQGTRLTVV.

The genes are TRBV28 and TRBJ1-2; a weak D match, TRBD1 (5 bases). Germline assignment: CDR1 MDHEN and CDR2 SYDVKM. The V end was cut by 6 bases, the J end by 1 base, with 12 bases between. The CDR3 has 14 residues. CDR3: CASSVGGVNYGYTF. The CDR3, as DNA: TGTGCCAGCAGCGTGGGGGGGGTTAACTATGGCTACACCTTC.

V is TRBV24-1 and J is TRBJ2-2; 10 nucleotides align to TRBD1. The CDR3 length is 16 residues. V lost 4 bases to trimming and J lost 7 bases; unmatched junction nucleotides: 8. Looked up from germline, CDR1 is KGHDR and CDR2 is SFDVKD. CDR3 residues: CATSDPGQGWIGELFF. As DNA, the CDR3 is TGTGCCACCAGTGACCCGGGACAGGGGTGGATCGGGGAGCTGTTTTTT.

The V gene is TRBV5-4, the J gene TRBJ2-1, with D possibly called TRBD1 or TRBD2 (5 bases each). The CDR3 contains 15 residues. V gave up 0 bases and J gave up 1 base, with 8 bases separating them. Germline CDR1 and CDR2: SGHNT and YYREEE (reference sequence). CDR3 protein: CASSLVGDSYNEQFF. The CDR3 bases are TGTGCCAGCAGCTTGGTGGGGGATTCCTACAATGAGCAGTTCTTC.

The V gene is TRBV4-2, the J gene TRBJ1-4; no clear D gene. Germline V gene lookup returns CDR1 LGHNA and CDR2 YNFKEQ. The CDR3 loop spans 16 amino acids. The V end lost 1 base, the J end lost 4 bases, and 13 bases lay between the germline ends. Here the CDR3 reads CASSQGDNSGNEKLFF. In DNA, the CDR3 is TGTGCCAGCAGCCAAGGGGATAATAGCGGTAATGAAAAACTGTTTTTT.

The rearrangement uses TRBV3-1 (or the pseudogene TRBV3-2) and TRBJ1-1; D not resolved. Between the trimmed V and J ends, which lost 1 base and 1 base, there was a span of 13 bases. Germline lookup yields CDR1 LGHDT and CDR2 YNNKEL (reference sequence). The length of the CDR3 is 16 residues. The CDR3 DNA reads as TGTGCCAGCAGCCAAGGTCCTGGGGAGGCGAACACTGAAGCTTTCTTT. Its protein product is CASSQGPGEANTEAFF.

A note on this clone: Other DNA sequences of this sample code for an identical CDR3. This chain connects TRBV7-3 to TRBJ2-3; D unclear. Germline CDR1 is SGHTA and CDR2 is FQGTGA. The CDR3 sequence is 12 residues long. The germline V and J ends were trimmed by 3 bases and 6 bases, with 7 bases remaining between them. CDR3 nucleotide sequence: TGTGCCAGCAGCTTTGATCGGGATACGCAGTATTTT. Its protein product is CASSFDRDTQYF.

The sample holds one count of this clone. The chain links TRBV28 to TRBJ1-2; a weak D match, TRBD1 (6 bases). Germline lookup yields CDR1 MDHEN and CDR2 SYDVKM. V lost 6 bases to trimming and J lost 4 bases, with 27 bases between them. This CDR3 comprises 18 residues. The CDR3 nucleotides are TGTGCCAGCAGGCTCATCACAGGTCGGGGGGGCGGCGGCTATGGCTACACCTTC. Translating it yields CASRLITGRGGGGYGYTF.

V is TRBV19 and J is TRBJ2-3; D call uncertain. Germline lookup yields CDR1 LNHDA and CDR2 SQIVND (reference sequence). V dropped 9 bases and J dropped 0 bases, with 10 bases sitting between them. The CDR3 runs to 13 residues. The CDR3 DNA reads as TGTGCCAGCAGACGTGGGAGCACAGATACGCAGTATTTT. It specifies CASRRGSTDTQYF.

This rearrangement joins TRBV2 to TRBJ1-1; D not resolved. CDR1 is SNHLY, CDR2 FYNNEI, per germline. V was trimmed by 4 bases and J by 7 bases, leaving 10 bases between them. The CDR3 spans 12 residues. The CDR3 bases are TGTGCCAGCAGTGTGACGGCGCTTGAAGCTTTCTTT. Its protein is CASSVTALEAFF.

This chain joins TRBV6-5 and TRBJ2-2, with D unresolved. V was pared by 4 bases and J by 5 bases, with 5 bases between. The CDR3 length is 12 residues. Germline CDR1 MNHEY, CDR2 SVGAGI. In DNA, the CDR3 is TGTGCCAGCAGTTTACGGACCGGGGAGCTGTTTTTT. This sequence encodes CASSLRTGELFF.

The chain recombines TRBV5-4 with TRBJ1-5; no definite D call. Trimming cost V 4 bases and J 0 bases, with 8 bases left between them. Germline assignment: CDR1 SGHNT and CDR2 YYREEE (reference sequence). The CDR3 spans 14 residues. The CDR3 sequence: CASSLWGSNQPQHF. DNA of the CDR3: TGTGCCAGCAGCCTGTGGGGTAGCAATCAGCCCCAGCATTTT.